There are a few counts of the clone carrying this TCR beta chain. Its antigen is as yet unknown. This record belongs to a study of cytomegalovirus exposure and HLA in healthy donors. Broader study findings: Reportedly, cytomegalovirus status was diagnosed with high sensitivity and specificity. TCR beta chains numbering more than 150 were designated cytomegalovirus-associated. Later analysis identified a missense DCLRE1C variant that was linked to TCR beta V- and J-gene trimming.

PCR primers comprised 60 Vbeta and 13 Jbeta primers. Measured with immunoSEQ multiplex PCR; TCRdb has only the in-frame clones, and not every one. The sample contains fewer than 200,000 clones, 75% to 85% of which appear only once. Germline loops: CDR1 SGHAT, CDR2 FQNNGV. V lost 0 bases, J lost 0 bases, and 6 bases lay in between. CDR3 length: 14 amino acids. The material sequenced was PBMCs. The V call is TRBV11-2, the J call TRBJ2-7, with a weak D call TRBD2 (5 bases). This clonotype was obtained from a man between 45 and 60 years old in good health and CMV-seropositive. CDR3 bases: TGTGCCAGCAGCTTAGATGGGAGCTCCTACGAGCAGTACTTC. Translated: CASSLDGSSYEQYF.